The sequence of this T cell receptor (beta chain) was determined in a study of identical twins. Study-level results: The more abundant beta clonotypes in cord blood had fewer insertions, and memory repertoires did not show this. The study drew conclusions from cross-sectional statistical analysis, not from following the same donors.

This clonotype was counted only a few times. Antigen unknown. This may be a read error, as it is one base from a much larger clone. This CDR3 has 13 amino acids. Germline V gene sequence: CDR1 SGHTA, CDR2 FQGNSA. The V and J ends lost 1 base and 3 bases respectively, with 6 bases between them. TCRdb re-derived calls from the 5' RACE reads in MiXCR, one entry per CDR3 protein. The sample includes 550,000 to 700,000 distinct CDR3 sequences, just under 10% seen only once; the top ten take roughly 3%. There were only healthy Caucasians among the donors. The data also belong to a second study, concerning yellow fever vaccine responses in identical twins. As that study records: Reportedly, twins' vaccine T cell responses looked partly convergent and partly personalized.

Input material: PBMCs. This chain uses TRBV7-2 with TRBJ2-5; D call uncertain. The receptor comes from a woman younger than 35 in good health. The CDR3 region is CASSLVRKETQYF. CDR3 coding DNA: TGTGCCAGCAGCTTAGTCCGGAAAGAGACCCAGTACTTC.